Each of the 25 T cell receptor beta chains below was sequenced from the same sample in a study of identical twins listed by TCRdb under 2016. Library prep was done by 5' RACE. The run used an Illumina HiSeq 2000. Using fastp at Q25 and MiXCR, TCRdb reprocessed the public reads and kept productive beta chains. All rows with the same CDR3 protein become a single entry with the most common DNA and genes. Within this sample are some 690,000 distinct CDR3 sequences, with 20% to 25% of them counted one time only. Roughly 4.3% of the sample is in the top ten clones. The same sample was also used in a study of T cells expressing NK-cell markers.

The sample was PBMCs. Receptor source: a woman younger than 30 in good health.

This CDR3 is CSARTGGANTEAFF. CDR3 nucleotides: TGCAGTGCTAGAACAGGGGGCGCGAACACTGAAGCTTTCTTT. The rearrangement links TRBV20-1 to TRBJ1-1; TRBD1 matches 9 bases. CDR3 length: 14 residues. After removal of 2 bases from V and 1 base from J, the junction contained 2 bases not matched to a gene. CDR1 and CDR2 (germline): DFQATT, SNEGSKA (reference sequence).

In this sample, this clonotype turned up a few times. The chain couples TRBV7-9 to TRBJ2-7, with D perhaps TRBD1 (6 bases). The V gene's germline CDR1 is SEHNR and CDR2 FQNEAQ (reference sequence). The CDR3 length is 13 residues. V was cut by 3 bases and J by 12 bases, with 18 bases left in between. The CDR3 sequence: CASSFGGQGSRYF. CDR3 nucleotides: TGTGCCAGCAGCTTCGGAGGCCAGGGGTCCCGGTACTTC.

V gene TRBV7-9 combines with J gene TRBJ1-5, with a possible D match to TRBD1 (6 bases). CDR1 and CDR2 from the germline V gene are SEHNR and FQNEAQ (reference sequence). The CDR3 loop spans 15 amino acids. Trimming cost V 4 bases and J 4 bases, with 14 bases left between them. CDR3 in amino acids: CASSSTGTYNQPQHF. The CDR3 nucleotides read TGTGCCAGCAGCTCCACCGGGACATATAATCAGCCCCAGCATTTT.

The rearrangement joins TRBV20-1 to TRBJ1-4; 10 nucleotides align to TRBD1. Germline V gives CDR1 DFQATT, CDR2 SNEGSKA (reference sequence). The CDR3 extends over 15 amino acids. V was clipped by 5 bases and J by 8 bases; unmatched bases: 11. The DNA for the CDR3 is TGCAGTGCTCCCCTCCCGGGACAGGGGCGAGAAAAACTGTTTTTT. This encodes CSAPLPGQGREKLFF.

The CDR3 loop reads CAVRAVIAETQYF. The CDR3 DNA reads TGTGCCGTCCGGGCCGTCATCGCTGAGACCCAGTACTTC. The V call is TRBV10-3, the J call TRBJ2-5; D is uncertain. V lost 11 bases, J lost 5 bases, and 18 bases lay in between. The length of the CDR3 is 13 residues. Germline V CDR1 and CDR2: ENHRY, SYGVKD.

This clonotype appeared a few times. The CDR3 coding sequence is TGTGCCAGCAGTTTAAGGGGGCCCCACACCGGGGAGCTGTTTTTT. Translation gives CASSLRGPHTGELFF. V usage is TRBV27 and J usage is TRBJ2-2; 7 bases map to TRBD1. The CDR3 covers 15 residues. After removal of 2 bases from V and 3 bases from J, the junction contained 3 bases not matched to a gene. From germline, CDR1 is MNHEY and CDR2 SMNVEV (reference sequence).

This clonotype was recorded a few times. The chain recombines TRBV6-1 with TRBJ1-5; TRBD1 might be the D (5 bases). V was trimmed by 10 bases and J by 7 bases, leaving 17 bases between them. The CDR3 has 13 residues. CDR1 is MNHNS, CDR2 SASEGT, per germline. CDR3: CATGGRPGQPQHF. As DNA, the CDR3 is TGTGCCACCGGGGGACGGCCGGGACAGCCCCAGCATTTT.

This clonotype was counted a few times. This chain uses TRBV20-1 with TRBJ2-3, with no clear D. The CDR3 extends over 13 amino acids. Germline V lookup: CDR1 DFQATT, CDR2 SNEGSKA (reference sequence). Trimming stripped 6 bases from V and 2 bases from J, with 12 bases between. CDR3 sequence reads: CSALSGLTDTQYF. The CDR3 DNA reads TGCAGTGCCCTCTCGGGCCTCACAGATACGCAGTATTTT.

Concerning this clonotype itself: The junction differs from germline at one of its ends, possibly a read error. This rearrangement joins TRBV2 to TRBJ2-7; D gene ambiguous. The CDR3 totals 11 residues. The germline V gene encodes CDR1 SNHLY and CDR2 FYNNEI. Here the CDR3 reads CASSDASRPRF. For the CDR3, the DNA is TGTGCCAGCAGTGACGCGTCCCGGCCCCGCTTC.

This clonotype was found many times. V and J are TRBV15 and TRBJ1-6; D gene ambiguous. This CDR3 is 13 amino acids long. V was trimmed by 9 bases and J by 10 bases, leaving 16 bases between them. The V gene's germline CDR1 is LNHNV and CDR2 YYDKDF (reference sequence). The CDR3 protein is CATRPSGGSPLHF. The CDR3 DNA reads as TGTGCCACTCGGCCCTCGGGCGGATCACCCCTCCACTTT.

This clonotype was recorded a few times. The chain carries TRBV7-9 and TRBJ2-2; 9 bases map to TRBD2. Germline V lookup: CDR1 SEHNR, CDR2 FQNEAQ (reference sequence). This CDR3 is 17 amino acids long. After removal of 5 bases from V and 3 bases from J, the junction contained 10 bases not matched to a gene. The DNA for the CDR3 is TGTGCCAGCAGCCCGACAACTAGCGGGCCTTACACCGGGGAGCTGTTTTTT. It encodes CASSPTTSGPYTGELFF.

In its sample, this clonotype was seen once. This CDR3 is CASSSIGLPNEQFF. The DNA of the CDR3 is TGTGCCAGCAGTTCCATCGGACTACCCAATGAGCAGTTCTTC. The V and J genes are TRBV6-5 and TRBJ2-1, with a weak D call TRBD2 (6 bases). CDR3 length equals 14 residues. Germline V gene lookup returns CDR1 MNHEY and CDR2 SVGAGI. V lost 4 bases and J 6 bases, leaving 13 bases between the germline ends.

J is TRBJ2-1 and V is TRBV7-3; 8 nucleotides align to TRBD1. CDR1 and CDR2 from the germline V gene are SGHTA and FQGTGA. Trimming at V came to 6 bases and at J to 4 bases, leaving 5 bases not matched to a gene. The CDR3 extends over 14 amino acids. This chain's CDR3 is CASRAGTGYNEQFF. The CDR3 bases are TGTGCCAGCAGGGCCGGGACAGGATACAATGAGCAGTTCTTC.

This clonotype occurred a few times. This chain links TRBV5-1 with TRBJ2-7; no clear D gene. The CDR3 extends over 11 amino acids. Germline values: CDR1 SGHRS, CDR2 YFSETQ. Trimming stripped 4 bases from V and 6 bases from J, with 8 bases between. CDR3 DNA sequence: TGCGCCAGCAGCATAGAAGGCGAGCAGTACTTC. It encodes CASSIEGEQYF.

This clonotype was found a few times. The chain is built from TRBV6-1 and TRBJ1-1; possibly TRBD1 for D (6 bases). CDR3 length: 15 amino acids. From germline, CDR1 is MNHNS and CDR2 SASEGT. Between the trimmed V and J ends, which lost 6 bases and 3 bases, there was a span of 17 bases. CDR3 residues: CASSLTGGRDTEAFF. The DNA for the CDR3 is TGTGCCAGCAGCCTTACCGGGGGGCGCGACACTGAAGCTTTCTTT.

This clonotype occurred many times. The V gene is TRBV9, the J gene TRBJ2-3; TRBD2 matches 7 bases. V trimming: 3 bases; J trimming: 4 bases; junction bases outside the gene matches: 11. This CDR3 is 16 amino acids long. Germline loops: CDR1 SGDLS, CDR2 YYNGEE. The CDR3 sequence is CASSARPSAGADTQYF. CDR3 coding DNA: TGTGCCAGCAGCGCCAGGCCTTCCGCGGGGGCAGATACGCAGTATTTT.

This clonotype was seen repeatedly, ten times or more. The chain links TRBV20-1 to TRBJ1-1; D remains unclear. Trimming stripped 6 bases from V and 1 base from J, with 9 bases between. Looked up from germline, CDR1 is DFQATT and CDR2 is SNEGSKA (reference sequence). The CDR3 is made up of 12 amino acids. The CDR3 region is CSATTPNTEAFF. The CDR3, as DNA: TGCAGTGCAACGACCCCGAACACTGAAGCTTTCTTT.

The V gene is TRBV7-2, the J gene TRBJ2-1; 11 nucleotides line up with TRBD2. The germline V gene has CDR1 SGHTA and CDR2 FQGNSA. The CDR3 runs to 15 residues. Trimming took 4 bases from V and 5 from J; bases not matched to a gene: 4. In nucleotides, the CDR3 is TGTGCCAGCAGCTCCGCTAGCGGGGGGCACAATGAGCAGTTCTTC. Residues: CASSSASGGHNEQFF.

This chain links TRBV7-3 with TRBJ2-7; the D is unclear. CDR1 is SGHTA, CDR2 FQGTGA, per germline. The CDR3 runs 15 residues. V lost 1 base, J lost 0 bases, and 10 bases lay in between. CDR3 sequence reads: CASSLKASTSYEQYF. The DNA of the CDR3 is TGTGCCAGCAGCTTAAAGGCGAGTACCTCCTACGAGCAGTACTTC. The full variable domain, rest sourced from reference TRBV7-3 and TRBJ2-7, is GAGVSQTPSNKVTEKGKYVELRCDPISGHTALYWYRQSLGQGPEFLIYFQGTGAADDSGLPNDRFFAVRPEGSVSTLKIQRTERGDSAVYLCASSLKASTSYEQYFGPGTRLTVT.

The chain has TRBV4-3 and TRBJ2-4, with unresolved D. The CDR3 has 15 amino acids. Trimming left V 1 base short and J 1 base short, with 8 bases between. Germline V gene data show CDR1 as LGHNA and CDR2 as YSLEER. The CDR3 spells CASSQVSGAKNIQYF. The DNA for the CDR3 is TGCGCCAGCAGCCAAGTATCTGGGGCCAAAAACATTCAGTACTTC.

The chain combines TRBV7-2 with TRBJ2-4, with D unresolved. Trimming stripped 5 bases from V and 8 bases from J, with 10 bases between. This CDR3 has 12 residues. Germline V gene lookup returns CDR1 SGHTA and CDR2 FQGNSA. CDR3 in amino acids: CASSPLLDIQYF. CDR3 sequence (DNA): TGTGCCAGCAGCCCTCTCTTAGACATTCAGTACTTC.

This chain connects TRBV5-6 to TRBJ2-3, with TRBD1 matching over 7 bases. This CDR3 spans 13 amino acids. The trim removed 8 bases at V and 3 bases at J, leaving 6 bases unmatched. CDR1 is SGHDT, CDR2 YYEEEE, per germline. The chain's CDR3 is CASQTGSTDTQYF. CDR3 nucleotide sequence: TGTGCCAGTCAGACAGGGAGTACAGATACGCAGTATTTT.

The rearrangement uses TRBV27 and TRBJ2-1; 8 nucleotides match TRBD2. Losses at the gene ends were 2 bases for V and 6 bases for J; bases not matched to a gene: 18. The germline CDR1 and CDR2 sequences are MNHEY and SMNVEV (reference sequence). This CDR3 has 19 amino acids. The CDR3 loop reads CASSLPPPLAGGGGNEQFF. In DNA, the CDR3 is TGTGCCAGCAGTTTACCCCCTCCTTTGGCGGGAGGAGGGGGCAATGAGCAGTTCTTC.

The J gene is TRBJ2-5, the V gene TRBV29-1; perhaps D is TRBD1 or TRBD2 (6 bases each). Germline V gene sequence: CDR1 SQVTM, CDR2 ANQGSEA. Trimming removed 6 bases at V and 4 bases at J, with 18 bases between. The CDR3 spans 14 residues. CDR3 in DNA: TGCAGCGTATCCGTCGGGGGCGGACCAGAGACCCAGTACTTC. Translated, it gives CSVSVGGGPETQYF. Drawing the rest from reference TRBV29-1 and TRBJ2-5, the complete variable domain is SAVISQKPSRDICQRGTSLTIQCQVDSQVTMMFWYRQQPGQSLTLIATANQGSEATYESGFVIDKFPISRPNLTFSTLTVSNMSPEDSSIYLCSVSVGGGPETQYFGPGTRLLVL.

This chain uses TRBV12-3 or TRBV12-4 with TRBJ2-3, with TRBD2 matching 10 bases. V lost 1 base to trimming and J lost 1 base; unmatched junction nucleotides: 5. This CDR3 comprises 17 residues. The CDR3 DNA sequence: TGTGCCAGCAGTTTAGAGGGTCTAGCGGGGGGCACAGATACGCAGTATTTT. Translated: CASSLEGLAGGTDTQYF.